This T cell receptor beta chain was sequenced for a study of response to subunit inactivated influenza vaccine. Study conclusions and caveats: There was a suggestion from the authors that each seasonal influenza vaccination recruits few new T cells.

TCRdb re-derived calls from the RT-PCR reads in MiXCR, one entry per CDR3 protein. Found here are about 530,000 distinct CDR3 sequences, approximately 10% of them singletons; the top ten hold 10% to 13%. Looked up from germline, CDR1 is LNHNV and CDR2 is YYDKDF (reference sequence). This CDR3 contains 16 residues. V dropped 3 bases and J dropped 2 bases, with 13 bases sitting between them. This clonotype was seen only a few times. Its antigen is unknown. This receptor was identified in a man aged 45-65 years who received an inactivated influenza vaccine. This sequence joins TRBV15 and TRBJ2-2; D is ambiguous. The sample consisted of PBMCs from blood, taken on the day of vaccination. The CDR3 region has the DNA TGTGCCACCAGCAGGGGCAGGACGTTAAACACCGGGGAGCTGTTTTTT. Amino acids: CATSRGRTLNTGELFF. The whole variable domain, filled in from reference TRBV15 and TRBJ2-2, reads DAMVIQNPRYQVTQFGKPVTLSCSQTLNHNVMYWYQQKSSQAPKLLFHYYDKDFNNEADTPDNFQSRRPNTSFCFLDIRSPGLGDTAMYLCATSRGRTLNTGELFFGEGSRLTVL.